This T cell receptor (beta chain) was retrieved from a study of T cell responses to AZD1222 COVID-19 vaccine. Study details: Second doses were pooled across both intervals (about 4 or about 12 weeks).

A note on this clone: The target antigen is unknown.

Clones were sequenced by immunoSEQ multiplex PCR, and TCRdb holds only the in-frame ones, with some missing. The sample yields 130,000 or so clones, roughly 88% seen once. Broader study findings: When two AZD1222 doses had been given, Spike-specific TCR breadth and depth rose. White British donors predominated, females outnumbered males, and clonal diversity was possibly underestimated. Just a handful of people given AZD1222 tested seropositive at baseline.

V was clipped by 1 base and J by 2 bases; unmatched bases: 3. CDR3 length: 15 residues. The V gene's germline CDR1 is SGHTS and CDR2 YDEGEE. This clonotype originated in an adult in good health. The starting material was peripheral blood, obtained on day 0 of AZD1222 vaccination. The chain carries TRBV5-8 and TRBJ2-3, with 8 bases that match TRBD2. DNA of the CDR3: TGTGCCAGCAGCTTGTTACTAGCGGTCACAGATACGCAGTATTTT. Translated: CASSLLLAVTDTQYF.